Following are 20 T cell receptor beta chains from one sample sequenced in a study of cytomegalovirus exposure and HLA in healthy donors. Here immunoSEQ multiplex PCR was the method, and the copy in TCRdb shows in-frame clones only, minus some. The sample lists some 140,000 clones; about 83% were seen once. The sequenced material came from PBMCs. The receptors stem from a woman aged 25 to 39 in good health and CMV-seronegative.

The J gene is TRBJ2-6, the V gene TRBV4-3; unclear D gene. The germline V gene encodes CDR1 LGHNA and CDR2 YSLEER. The CDR3 covers 15 residues. V was clipped by 3 bases and J by 0 bases, with 6 bases between them. The CDR3 protein is CASSQAFSGANVLTF. DNA of the CDR3: TGCGCCAGCAGCCAGGCCTTCTCTGGGGCCAACGTCCTGACTTTC.

This sequence joins TRBV12-5 and TRBJ1-3, with D possibly TRBD1 on 5 matching bases. CDR1 LGHNT and CDR2 FRNRAP come from the germline V gene. Trimming took off 7 bases at V and 0 bases at J, with 22 bases between the two ends. The CDR3 is made up of 18 amino acids. The CDR3 loop reads CASAPDGAGLASGNTIYF. CDR3 coding DNA: TGTGCTAGTGCCCCCGACGGCGCAGGGCTCGCCTCTGGAAACACCATATATTTT.

This chain connects TRBV7-2 to TRBJ1-6; D is unresolved. Per the germline V gene, CDR1 is SGHTA and CDR2 is FQGNSA. The CDR3 covers 15 residues. The germline V and J ends were trimmed by 3 bases and 7 bases, with 13 bases remaining between them. For the CDR3, the DNA is TGTGCCAGCAGCTTGCAGACAACGATAAATTCACCCCTCCACTTT. Translated, it gives CASSLQTTINSPLHF.

The chain joins TRBV11-3 to TRBJ1-2; 8 bases agree with TRBD1. Trimming at V came to 5 bases and at J to 4 bases, leaving 3 bases not matched to a gene. The CDR3 runs to 13 residues. The V gene's germline CDR1 is SGHNT and CDR2 YENEEA. CDR3 coding DNA: TGTGCCAGCAGCCAAGGGACAGGCTATGGCTACACCTTC. Its translation is CASSQGTGYGYTF.

CDR3 region: CASSSGGKDGNTIYF. As DNA, the CDR3 is TGTGCCAGCAGTTCTGGGGGCAAAGACGGAAACACCATATATTTT. This chain uses TRBV28 with TRBJ1-3, with D maybe TRBD1 (6 bases). This CDR3 comprises 15 residues. Trimming shortened V by 4 bases and J by 4 bases, and 14 bases separated the two germline ends. CDR1 is MDHEN, CDR2 SYDVKM, per germline.

The chain links TRBV6-1 to TRBJ2-3; a possible D gene is TRBD1 (6 bases). With 5 bases removed from V and 0 bases from J, the gap between germline ends came to 12 bases. Germline loops: CDR1 MNHNS, CDR2 SASEGT. The CDR3 covers 15 residues. CDR3 sequence reads: CASSLDSLSTDTQYF. The DNA of the CDR3 is TGTGCCAGCAGTCTGGACAGTCTCAGCACAGATACGCAGTATTTT.

This chain connects TRBV5-8 to TRBJ1-2; possibly TRBD1 for D (5 bases). The ends were cut back, 0 bases at V and 3 bases at J, with 15 bases in the middle. Germline CDR1 is SGHTS and CDR2 is YDEGEE. The CDR3 loop spans 16 amino acids. The CDR3 sequence is CASSLVLWGEDYGYTF. CDR3 DNA: TGTGCCAGCAGCTTGGTGTTGTGGGGGGAGGACTATGGCTACACCTTC. The variable domain in full, with the rest retrieved from reference TRBV5-8 and TRBJ1-2, is EAGVTQSPTHLIKTRGQQATLRCSPISGHTSVYWYQQALGLGLQFLLWYDEGEERNRGNFPPRFSGRQFPNYSSELNVNALELEDSALYLCASSLVLWGEDYGYTFGSGTRLTVV.

The chain employs TRBV5-5 and TRBJ2-7, with D possibly matching TRBD1 (6 bases). Germline V gene sequence: CDR1 SGHKS, CDR2 YYEKEE (reference sequence). The CDR3 covers 16 residues. V lost 7 bases to trimming and J lost 4 bases, with 24 bases between them. The CDR3 protein is CASRLQWPGVSYEQYF. The DNA for the CDR3 is TGTGCCAGCCGTTTACAGTGGCCAGGGGTATCTTACGAGCAGTACTTC.

A few counts support this clone. Here the CDR3 reads CASSSGQGWAEAFF. CDR3 bases: TGCGCCAGCAGCTCGGGTCAGGGGTGGGCTGAAGCTTTCTTT. V is TRBV5-1 and J is TRBJ1-1; D might be TRBD1 (6 bases). V lost 3 bases and J lost 6, with 15 bases in between. The CDR3 extends over 14 amino acids. Looked up from germline, CDR1 is SGHRS and CDR2 is YFSETQ.

The V gene is TRBV6-1, the J gene TRBJ1-5, with 8 bases identical to TRBD1. Losses at the gene ends were 7 bases for V and 5 bases for J; bases not matched to a gene: 7. The CDR3 loop spans 14 amino acids. The germline CDR1 and CDR2 sequences are MNHNS and SASEGT. CDR3 bases: TGTGCCAGCACTCGACAGGGGAACTATCAGCCCCAGCATTTT. Protein product: CASTRQGNYQPQHF.

The CDR3 coding sequence is TGCGCCAGCAGCTTGTCGCAGGGTGATGAGCAGTTCTTC. This encodes CASSLSQGDEQFF. The chain couples TRBV5-1 to TRBJ2-1; perhaps TRBD1 as D (5 bases). CDR3 size: 13 residues. Trimming took off 1 base at V and 8 bases at J, with 10 bases between the two ends. Germline values: CDR1 SGHRS, CDR2 YFSETQ.

This clone has more than one count but fewer than ten. The rearrangement uses TRBV6-5 and TRBJ1-6; 9 nucleotides agree with TRBD1. This CDR3 comprises 15 residues. The germline V gene has CDR1 MNHEY and CDR2 SVGAGI. The V segment lost 7 bases and the J segment 9 bases; nucleotides outside the gene matches: 10. The chain's CDR3 is CASTPAGQGSSPLHF. The CDR3 bases are TGTGCCAGCACCCCTGCGGGACAGGGAAGTTCACCCCTCCACTTT.

The CDR3 reads CASSSTTSGGPDTQYF. The DNA for the CDR3 is TGTGCCAGCAGCTCGACCACTAGCGGGGGGCCAGATACGCAGTATTTT. The chain has TRBV11-2 and TRBJ2-3, with 12 bases lining up with TRBD2. With V trimmed by 4 bases and J by 4 bases, 6 bases remained unmatched. CDR1 is SGHAT, CDR2 FQNNGV, per germline. The CDR3 covers 16 residues.

J is TRBJ1-2 and V is TRBV30, with 9 bases that match TRBD1. This CDR3 comprises 14 residues. Trimming cost V 2 bases and J 2 bases; bases outside gene matches: 3. Germline V gene data show CDR1 as GTSNPN and CDR2 as SVGIG (reference sequence). CDR3 coding DNA: TGTGCCTGGAGTCCCGGGACAGGGAACTATGGCTACACCTTC. This gives the protein CAWSPGTGNYGYTF.

This sequence joins TRBV5-1 and TRBJ2-3, with 7 positions matching TRBD1. This CDR3 region has 15 residues. Germline trimming cut 0 bases from V and 10 bases from J; bases unmatched to any gene: 11. CDR1 SGHRS and CDR2 YFSETQ come from the germline V gene. The CDR3 sequence is CASSLDRGNKGAQYF. The CDR3 coding sequence is TGCGCCAGCAGCTTGGACAGGGGAAACAAGGGTGCGCAGTATTTT.

This chain connects TRBV11-2 to TRBJ2-7, with 10 bases lining up with TRBD1. Germline assignment: CDR1 SGHAT and CDR2 FQNNGV. V lost 0 bases, J lost 7 bases, and 3 bases stayed unmatched. This CDR3 comprises 14 residues. DNA for the CDR3: TGTGCCAGCAGCTTAGAGACAGGGGGCTTGGAGCAGTACTTC. Its protein is CASSLETGGLEQYF.

This clone was found once. This rearrangement joins TRBV6-5 to TRBJ1-5, with unresolved D. In germline, CDR1 is MNHEY, CDR2 SVGAGI. V was trimmed by 0 bases and J by 4 bases, leaving 10 bases between them. The CDR3 is 15 amino acids. The DNA for the CDR3 is TGTGCCAGCAGTTACTCGATTGAGGTGAATCAGCCCCAGCATTTT. Translating gives CASSYSIEVNQPQHF.

The chain recombines TRBV4-3 with TRBJ2-7; D possibly corresponds to TRBD2 (6 bases). The germline V and J ends were trimmed by 3 bases and 1 base, with 10 bases remaining between them. Germline-derived CDR1 and CDR2 are LGHNA and YSLEER. CDR3 size: 14 residues. The CDR3 nucleotides are TGCGCCAGCAGCCAGGGACTCGGATCCTACGAGCAGTACTTC. Translated: CASSQGLGSYEQYF.

The rearrangement links TRBV7-3 to TRBJ2-3; D gene unclear. Trimming removed 2 bases from V and 8 bases from J, with 14 bases in between. CDR3 length: 14 amino acids. Germline CDR1 and CDR2: SGHTA and FQGTGA. The CDR3 protein is CASSLDSSSSTQYF. The CDR3 DNA follows: TGTGCCAGCAGCTTAGATTCGTCGAGTTCTACGCAGTATTTT.

This clone has a single count. This chain connects TRBV6-6 to TRBJ1-2; 7 bases align to TRBD1. Germline CDR1 and CDR2: MNHNY and SVGAGI (reference sequence). The CDR3 contains 14 residues. Trimming took 2 bases from V and 2 from J; bases not matched to a gene: 2. The CDR3 nucleotides are TGTGCCAGCAGTTACCCGGGACAGAACTATGGCTACACCTTC. As protein: CASSYPGQNYGYTF.